Below are 17 T cell receptor beta chains sequenced from a single sample in a study of neurological immune-mediated disorders. TCRdb analysed the 5' RACE reads with MiXCR anew, one entry per CDR3 protein. The data contain roughly 80,000 distinct CDR3 sequences, 10% to 13% of them singletons. Sequenced: PBMCs. Receptors were obtained from a man in his forties in good health.

This clonotype was recorded many times. This chain joins TRBV7-3 and TRBJ2-5, with 10 positions matching TRBD2. Germline V gene data show CDR1 as SGHTA and CDR2 as FQGTGA. With 2 bases clipped from V and 4 bases from J, the junction kept 7 bases outside the gene matches. The CDR3 runs 16 residues. The CDR3 bases are TGTGCCAGCAGCTTAGGGACTAGCGTCCGAGGAGAGACCCAGTACTTC. It codes for CASSLGTSVRGETQYF.

Worth noting for this clonotype: Since a much larger clone is just one base distant, this may be a read error. The chain has TRBV24-1 and TRBJ1-2; D unclear. V was cut by 5 bases and J by 8 bases, with 8 bases left in between. This CDR3 has 11 residues. Germline V gives CDR1 KGHDR, CDR2 SFDVKD. CDR3 sequence reads: CATSAGSGYTF. As DNA, the CDR3 is TGTGCCACCAGTGCTGGAAGCGGCTACACCTTC.

This clonotype was seen ten or more times. The genes are TRBV5-1 and TRBJ1-2; D possibly corresponds to TRBD1 (5 bases). V dropped 3 bases and J dropped 6 bases, with 12 bases sitting between them. This CDR3 region has 13 residues. CDR1 and CDR2 from the germline V gene are SGHRS and YFSETQ. CDR3 region: CASSWTGGDGYTF. CDR3 DNA sequence: TGCGCCAGCAGCTGGACCGGAGGGGATGGCTACACCTTC.

Only a few counts were recorded for this clonotype. DNA for the CDR3: TGCAGTGGCGTCCCGGGACAGGGGCTGGAGACCCAGTACTTC. Its protein is CSGVPGQGLETQYF. The chain links TRBV20-1 to TRBJ2-5, with 10 bases lining up with TRBD1. The V gene end was trimmed by 7 bases and the J gene end by 5 bases; junction bases not matched to a gene: 10. The CDR3 is 14 residues long. Germline CDR1 reads DFQATT; CDR2 reads SNEGSKA (reference sequence).

This clonotype has a count of ten or more. This sequence joins TRBV7-9 and TRBJ2-5, with a possible D match to TRBD2 (5 bases). The CDR3 covers 12 residues. Germline values: CDR1 SEHNR, CDR2 FQNEAQ (reference sequence). V shed 1 base and J shed 10 bases, with 10 bases lying between them. The CDR3 reads CASSLGHGDQYF. CDR3 coding DNA: TGTGCCAGCAGCTTAGGCCACGGGGACCAGTACTTC.

There are many counts of this clonotype. This rearrangement joins TRBV5-1 to TRBJ2-3, with no clear D. V shed 0 bases and J shed 1 base, with 6 bases lying between them. Germline loops: CDR1 SGHRS, CDR2 YFSETQ. This CDR3 region has 14 residues. Here the CDR3 DNA reads TGCGCCAGCAGCTTGGGGCCCGGCACAGATACGCAGTATTTT. Protein: CASSLGPGTDTQYF. The variable domain in full, completed from reference TRBV5-1 and TRBJ2-3, reads KAGVTQTPRYLIKTRGQQVTLSCSPISGHRSVSWYQQTPGQGLQFLFEYFSETQRNKGNFPGRFSGRQFSNSRSEMNVSTLELGDSALYLCASSLGPGTDTQYFGPGTRLTVL.

This clonotype was counted ten times or more. The chain combines TRBV29-1 with TRBJ1-2, with D perhaps TRBD1 (6 bases). CDR1 is SQVTM, CDR2 ANQGSEA, per germline. Trimming stripped 5 bases from V and 4 bases from J, with 17 bases between. The length of the CDR3 is 14 residues. The CDR3 protein is CSVLSTDSSYGYTF. CDR3 bases: TGCAGCGTTTTGAGTACGGACAGCTCCTATGGCTACACCTTC.

The table lists this clonotype with many counts. The rearrangement links TRBV5-1 to TRBJ2-2; no clear D. Germline V gives CDR1 SGHRS, CDR2 YFSETQ. Trimming left V 4 bases short and J 2 bases short, with 12 bases between. CDR3 size: 15 residues. The CDR3 DNA follows: TGCGCCAGCAGCGCGACACGCGTAAACACCGGGGAGCTGTTTTTT. Translating it yields CASSATRVNTGELFF. Looking up the rest from reference TRBV5-1 and TRBJ2-2 gives the full variable domain: KAGVTQTPRYLIKTRGQQVTLSCSPISGHRSVSWYQQTPGQGLQFLFEYFSETQRNKGNFPGRFSGRQFSNSRSEMNVSTLELGDSALYLCASSATRVNTGELFFGEGSRLTVL.

As concerns this clonotype: One base away lies a much larger clone, so this may be a sequencing read error. This chain uses TRBV6-5 with TRBJ2-6; no clear D gene. The CDR3 contains 16 residues. Germline loops: CDR1 MNHEY, CDR2 SVGAGI. The CDR3 here is CVSSSPSSTGANVLTF. The CDR3 coding sequence is TGTGTCAGCAGTTCCCCCTCATCCACTGGGGCCAACGTCCTGACTTTC.

The V call is TRBV19, the J call TRBJ2-2, with 10 bases that match TRBD2. The germline V gene encodes CDR1 LNHDA and CDR2 SQIVND (reference sequence). The CDR3 consists of 14 residues. The J segment lost 5 bases and the V segment lost 3 bases, leaving 0 bases of the junction unmatched. CDR3: CASSMTSGTGELFF. CDR3 in DNA: TGTGCCAGTAGTATGACTAGCGGGACCGGGGAGCTGTTTTTT.

There are many counts of this clonotype. This rearrangement joins TRBV9 to TRBJ2-1; no definite D call. Trimming took 4 bases from V and 10 from J, leaving 12 bases between them. The CDR3 runs to 12 residues. The V gene's germline CDR1 is SGDLS and CDR2 YYNGEE. CDR3 bases: TGTGCCAGCAGCCCATACCCGGGCGAGCAGTTCTTC. Translation: CASSPYPGEQFF.

In this sample, this clonotype turned up many times. V is TRBV2 and J is TRBJ1-1; D perhaps matches TRBD1 (5 bases). V dropped 4 bases and J dropped 2 bases, with 8 bases sitting between them. The CDR3 contains 13 residues. Germline CDR1 reads SNHLY; CDR2 reads FYNNEI. As DNA, the CDR3 is TGTGCCAGCAGTGGGGACGGAAACACTGAAGCTTTCTTT. It is translated as CASSGDGNTEAFF.

This clonotype was detected ten times or more. The chain uses TRBV11-2 and TRBJ2-7, with 7 bases fitting TRBD1. In germline, CDR1 is SGHAT, CDR2 FQNNGV. V lost 1 base to trimming and J lost 3 bases; unmatched junction nucleotides: 9. There are 16 residues in the CDR3. The CDR3 nucleotides are TGTGCCAGCAGCTTAGTTGTGACAGGGTTACTCTACGAGCAGTACTTC. Its protein is CASSLVVTGLLYEQYF.

This clonotype was seen many times. CDR3 sequence reads: CASSLGQVESPLHF. CDR3 sequence (DNA): TGCGCCAGCAGCCTGGGACAGGTTGAATCACCCCTCCACTTT. This rearrangement joins TRBV5-1 to TRBJ1-6, with 8 bases fitting TRBD1. This CDR3 contains 14 residues. CDR1 is SGHRS and CDR2 is YFSETQ in the germline V gene. The ends lost 4 bases at V and 10 bases at J; junction bases unmatched: 7.

This clonotype was recorded many times. This rearrangement joins TRBV5-1 to TRBJ2-3; 10 bases line up with TRBD1. This CDR3 has 16 residues. With V trimmed by 2 bases and J by 4 bases, 7 bases remained unmatched. The germline V gene has CDR1 SGHRS and CDR2 YFSETQ. The CDR3 DNA sequence: TGCGCCAGCAGCTTCATCGGGACAGGGGAGGCAGATACGCAGTATTTT. Its translation: CASSFIGTGEADTQYF.

For this clonotype: A much bigger clone sits one base away, suggesting this may be a read error. This chain links TRBV29-1 with TRBJ2-1; 9 nucleotides line up with TRBD1. CDR1 is SQVTM, CDR2 ANQGSEA, per germline. V gave up 4 bases and J gave up 2 bases; unmatched junction bases: 6. This CDR3 has 15 residues. CDR3 region: CSVGGTGSTYNEQFF. CDR3 DNA sequence: TGCAGCGTTGGCGGGACAGGGTCTACCTACAATGAGCAGTTCTTC.

The table lists this clonotype with many counts. The chain joins TRBV20-1 to TRBJ2-1; the match to TRBD2 covers 12 bases. Per the germline V gene, CDR1 is DFQATT and CDR2 is SNEGSKA (reference sequence). V trimming: 3 bases; J trimming: 10 bases; junction bases outside the gene matches: 16. The CDR3 spans 17 residues. CDR3 DNA sequence: TGCAGTGCTAGCCCCGACATATCTAGCGGGAGGGCGTGGGAGCAGTTCTTC. Translation gives CSASPDISSGRAWEQFF.